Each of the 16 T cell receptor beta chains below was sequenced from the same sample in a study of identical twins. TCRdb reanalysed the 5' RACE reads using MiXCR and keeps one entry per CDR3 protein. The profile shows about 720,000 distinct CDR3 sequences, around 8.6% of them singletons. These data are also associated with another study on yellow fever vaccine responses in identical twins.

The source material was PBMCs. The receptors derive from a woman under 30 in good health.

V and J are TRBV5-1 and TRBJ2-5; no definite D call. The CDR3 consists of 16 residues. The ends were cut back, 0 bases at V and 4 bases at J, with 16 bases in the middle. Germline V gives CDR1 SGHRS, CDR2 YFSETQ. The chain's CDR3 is CASSLGDGPAGETQYF. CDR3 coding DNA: TGCGCCAGCAGCTTGGGTGATGGACCTGCTGGAGAGACCCAGTACTTC.

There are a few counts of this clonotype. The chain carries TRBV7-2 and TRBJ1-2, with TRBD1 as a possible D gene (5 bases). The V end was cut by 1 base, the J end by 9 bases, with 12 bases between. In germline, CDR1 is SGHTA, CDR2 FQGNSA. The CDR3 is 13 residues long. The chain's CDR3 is CASSLDIRASYTF. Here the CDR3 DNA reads TGTGCCAGCAGCTTAGATATCAGGGCCAGCTACACCTTC.

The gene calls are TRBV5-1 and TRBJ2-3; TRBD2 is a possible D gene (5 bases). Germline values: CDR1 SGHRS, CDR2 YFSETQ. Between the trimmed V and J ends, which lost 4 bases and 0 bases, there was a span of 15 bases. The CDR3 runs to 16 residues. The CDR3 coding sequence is TGCGCCAGCAGCATAACGCGAGCGGCTAGCACAGATACGCAGTATTTT. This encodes CASSITRAASTDTQYF.

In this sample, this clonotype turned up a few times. CDR3 nucleotide sequence: TGCAGTGCCACCCAGGGGAACTATGGCTACACCTTC. Its protein product is CSATQGNYGYTF. The genes are TRBV20-1 and TRBJ1-2; the D gene is possibly TRBD1 (6 bases). This CDR3 has 12 residues. Germline V gene lookup returns CDR1 DFQATT and CDR2 SNEGSKA (reference sequence). V lost 6 bases and J 2 bases, leaving 10 bases between the germline ends.

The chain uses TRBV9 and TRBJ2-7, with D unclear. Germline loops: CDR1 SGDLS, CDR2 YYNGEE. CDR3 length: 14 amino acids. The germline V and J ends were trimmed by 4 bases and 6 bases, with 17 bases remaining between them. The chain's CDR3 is CASSFRPGPSEQYF. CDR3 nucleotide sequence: TGTGCCAGCAGCTTTCGACCCGGCCCCTCCGAGCAGTACTTC.

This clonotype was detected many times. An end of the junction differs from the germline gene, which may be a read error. The CDR3 is CASSLDRGDIQYF. In DNA form, the CDR3 reads TGTGCGAGCAGCTTAGACAGGGGGGACATTCAGTACTTC. This chain uses TRBV13 with TRBJ2-4; 9 nucleotides agree with TRBD1. The germline V gene has CDR1 PRHDT and CDR2 FYEKMQ (reference sequence). The CDR3 extends over 13 amino acids.

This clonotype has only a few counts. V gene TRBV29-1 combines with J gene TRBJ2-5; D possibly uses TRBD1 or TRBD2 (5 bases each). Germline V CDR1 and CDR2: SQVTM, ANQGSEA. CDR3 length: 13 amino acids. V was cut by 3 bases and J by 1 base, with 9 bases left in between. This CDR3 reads CSVERGFQETQYF. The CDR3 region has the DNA TGCAGCGTTGAGAGGGGCTTCCAAGAGACCCAGTACTTC.

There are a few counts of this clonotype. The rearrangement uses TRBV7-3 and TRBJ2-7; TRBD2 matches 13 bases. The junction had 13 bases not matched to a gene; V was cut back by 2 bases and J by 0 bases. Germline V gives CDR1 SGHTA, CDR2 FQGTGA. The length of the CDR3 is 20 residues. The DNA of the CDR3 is TGTGCCAGCAGCTTACCGTTACTAGCGGGAGGGCCGCTTAGCTCCTACGAGCAGTACTTC. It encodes CASSLPLLAGGPLSSYEQYF.

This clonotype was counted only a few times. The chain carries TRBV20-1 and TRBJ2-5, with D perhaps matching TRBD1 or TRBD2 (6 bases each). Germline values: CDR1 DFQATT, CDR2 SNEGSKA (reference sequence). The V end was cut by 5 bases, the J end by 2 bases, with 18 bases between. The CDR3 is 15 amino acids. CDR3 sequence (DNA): TGCAGTGCTCCAAGTAGGGGGGCCTTACAAGAGACCCAGTACTTC. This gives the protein CSAPSRGALQETQYF.

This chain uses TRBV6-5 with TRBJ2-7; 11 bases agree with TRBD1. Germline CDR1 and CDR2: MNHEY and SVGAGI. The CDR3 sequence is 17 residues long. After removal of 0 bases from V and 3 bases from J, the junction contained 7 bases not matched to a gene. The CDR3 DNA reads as TGTGCCAGCAGTTACTCGAGCCCCGGGACAGGGGGCTACGAGCAGTACTTC. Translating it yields CASSYSSPGTGGYEQYF.

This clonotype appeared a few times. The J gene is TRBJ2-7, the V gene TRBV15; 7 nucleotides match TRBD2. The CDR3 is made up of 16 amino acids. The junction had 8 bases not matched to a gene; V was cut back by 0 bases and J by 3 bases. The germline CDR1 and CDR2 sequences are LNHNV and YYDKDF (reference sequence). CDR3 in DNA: TGTGCCACCAGCAGAGAGCCCATGGGGGGGGGCTACGAGCAGTACTTC. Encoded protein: CATSREPMGGGYEQYF.

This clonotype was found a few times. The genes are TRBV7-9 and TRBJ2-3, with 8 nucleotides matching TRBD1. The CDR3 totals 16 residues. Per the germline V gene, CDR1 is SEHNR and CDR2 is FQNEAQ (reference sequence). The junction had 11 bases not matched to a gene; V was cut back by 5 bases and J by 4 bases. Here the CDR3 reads CASSPAGGGVPDTQYF. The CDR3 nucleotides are TGTGCCAGCAGCCCAGCAGGGGGCGGAGTGCCAGATACGCAGTATTTT.

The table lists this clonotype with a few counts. For the CDR3, the DNA is TGCAGCCAAACTCAAAGCGGGAGTAATTACGAGCAGTACTTC. It specifies CSQTQSGSNYEQYF. The V call is TRBV20-1, the J call TRBJ2-7, with TRBD2 identical over 8 bases. The CDR3 loop spans 14 amino acids. Germline V gives CDR1 DFQATT, CDR2 SNEGSKA (reference sequence).

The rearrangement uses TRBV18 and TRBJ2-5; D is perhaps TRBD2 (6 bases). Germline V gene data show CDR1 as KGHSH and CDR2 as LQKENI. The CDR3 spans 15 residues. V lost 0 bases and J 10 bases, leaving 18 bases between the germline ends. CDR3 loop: CASSPPLATAGDQYF. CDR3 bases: TGTGCCAGCTCACCACCGCTAGCGACAGCCGGGGACCAGTACTTC.

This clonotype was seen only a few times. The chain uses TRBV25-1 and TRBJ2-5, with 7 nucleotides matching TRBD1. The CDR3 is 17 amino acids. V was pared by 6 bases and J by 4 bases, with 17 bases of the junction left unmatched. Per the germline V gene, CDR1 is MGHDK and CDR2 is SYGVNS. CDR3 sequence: CASSEFPTGVVRETQYF. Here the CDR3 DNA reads TGTGCCAGCAGCGAGTTCCCCACAGGGGTAGTACGAGAGACCCAGTACTTC.

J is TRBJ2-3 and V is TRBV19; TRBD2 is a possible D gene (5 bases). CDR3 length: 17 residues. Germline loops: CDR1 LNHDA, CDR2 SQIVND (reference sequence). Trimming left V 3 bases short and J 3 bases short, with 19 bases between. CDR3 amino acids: CASSISHVGPGTDTQYF. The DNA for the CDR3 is TGTGCCAGTAGTATCTCCCACGTAGGGCCGGGGACAGATACGCAGTATTTT.